These 27 T cell receptor beta chains were sequenced from one sample in a study of blood T cell repertoires in COVID-19. Assay: immunoSEQ multiplex PCR; the TCRdb copy retains only in-frame clones and omits some. The repertoire consists of some 70,000 clones, with around 87% occurring once and the leading ten covering 6.6%. Input material: peripheral blood. Source of these receptors: a man aged 45-65 years with active COVID-19.

The rearrangement joins TRBV28 to TRBJ1-2; TRBD1 aligns across 7 bases. The CDR3 sequence is 13 residues long. CDR1 MDHEN and CDR2 SYDVKM come from the germline V gene. Trimming took 6 bases from V and 0 from J; bases not matched to a gene: 1. CDR3 in DNA: TGTGCCAGCAGGAGGGGGCCTAACTATGGCTACACCTTC. Protein: CASRRGPNYGYTF.

This sequence joins TRBV10-3 and TRBJ2-5, with D maybe TRBD2 (6 bases). V dropped 4 bases and J dropped 5 bases, with 8 bases sitting between them. This CDR3 has 12 residues. CDR1 ENHRY and CDR2 SYGVKD come from the germline V gene. The CDR3 region has the DNA TGTGCCATCAGTGGTGCGGGGGAGACCCAGTACTTC. This codes for CAISGAGETQYF.

The V call is TRBV27, the J call TRBJ2-3; D unresolved. CDR3 size: 13 residues. The germline V gene encodes CDR1 MNHEY and CDR2 SMNVEV (reference sequence). V lost 8 bases and J 1 base, leaving 10 bases between the germline ends. The DNA for the CDR3 is TGTGCCAGCCGTCTGGGCGGCACAGATACGCAGTATTTT. This translates into CASRLGGTDTQYF.

The chain couples TRBV6-6 to TRBJ1-6; D is unclear. Germline lookup yields CDR1 MNHNY and CDR2 SVGAGI (reference sequence). CDR3 length: 14 amino acids. V shed 8 bases and J shed 5 bases, with 13 bases lying between them. DNA of the CDR3: TGTGCCAGCGCCGCCGAGAGTAATAATTCACCCCTCCACTTT. Protein product: CASAAESNNSPLHF.

In this sample, this clone turned up once. The chain is built from TRBV24-1 and TRBJ2-1; possible D gene TRBD1, 5 bases. Germline CDR1 reads KGHDR; CDR2 reads SFDVKD. V was clipped by 3 bases and J by 4 bases, with 18 bases between them. The CDR3 spans 17 residues. This chain's CDR3 is CATSDPQGSKKYNEQFF. The CDR3 region has the DNA TGTGCCACCAGTGATCCGCAGGGCTCCAAGAAATACAATGAGCAGTTCTTC.

This chain joins TRBV2 and TRBJ2-5; 8 bases line up with TRBD1. The CDR3 has 13 amino acids. Trimming cost V 6 bases and J 3 bases; bases outside gene matches: 3. Germline V CDR1 and CDR2: SNHLY, FYNNEI. The CDR3 loop reads CASSGTGEETQYF. The DNA for the CDR3 is TGTGCCAGCAGCGGGACAGGTGAAGAGACCCAGTACTTC.

The V and J genes are TRBV19 and TRBJ2-5, with TRBD2 matching over 7 bases. The CDR3 runs to 15 residues. From germline, CDR1 is LNHDA and CDR2 SQIVND (reference sequence). Trimming took 3 bases from V and 5 from J; bases not matched to a gene: 9. For the CDR3, the DNA is TGTGCCAGTAGTATTCAGGGCGGGAGTTGGGAGACCCAGTACTTC. Residues: CASSIQGGSWETQYF.

The chain combines TRBV7-2 with TRBJ2-7, with 7 bases aligning to TRBD1. The J segment lost 5 bases and the V segment lost 5 bases, leaving 9 bases of the junction unmatched. In germline, CDR1 is SGHTA, CDR2 FQGNSA. The CDR3 is 14 amino acids. CDR3 bases: TGTGCCAGCAGCCAGACAGGGAATTTAAACGAGCAGTACTTC. This translates into CASSQTGNLNEQYF.

The V gene is TRBV5-4, the J gene TRBJ2-3, with 7 bases that match TRBD2. Per the germline V gene, CDR1 is SGHNT and CDR2 is YYREEE (reference sequence). V was clipped by 4 bases and J by 0 bases; unmatched bases: 5. The CDR3 spans 15 residues. CDR3 DNA: TGTGCCAGCAGCCTCGGGAGGATTAGCACAGATACGCAGTATTTT. Translation gives CASSLGRISTDTQYF.

The chain is built from TRBV3-1 (or the pseudogene TRBV3-2) and TRBJ2-2; D gene ambiguous. CDR3 length: 18 residues. Germline assignment: CDR1 LGHDT and CDR2 YNNKEL (reference sequence). Trimming stripped 1 base from V and 0 bases from J, with 15 bases between. CDR3 nucleotides: TGTGCCAGCAGCCAAGCGAAGCTTAATCCCCCGAACACCGGGGAGCTGTTTTTT. Translation gives CASSQAKLNPPNTGELFF.

The chain carries TRBV28 and TRBJ1-1, with TRBD1 matching 7 bases. Germline V CDR1 and CDR2: MDHEN, SYDVKM. There are 12 residues in the CDR3. With 6 bases clipped from V and 11 bases from J, the junction kept 9 bases outside the gene matches. CDR3 in DNA: TGTGCCAGCAGAGATCAGGGGGTATGGGCTTTCTTT. The encoded protein is CASRDQGVWAFF. The complete variable domain, with remaining parts taken from reference TRBV28 and TRBJ1-1, reads DVKVTQSSRYLVKRTGEKVFLECVQDMDHENMFWYRQDPGLGLRLIYFSYDVKMKEKGDIPEGYSVSREKKERFSLILESASTNQTSMYLCASRDQGVWAFFGQGTRLTVV.

This clone was seen a handful of times. The rearrangement joins TRBV28 to TRBJ2-7; D uncertain. V lost 3 bases and J 5 bases, leaving 11 bases between the germline ends. The V gene's germline CDR1 is MDHEN and CDR2 SYDVKM. The CDR3 has 13 residues. The CDR3 DNA reads TGTGCCAGCAGTTTTAGCCCCTTCCACGAGCAGTACTTC. It codes for CASSFSPFHEQYF.

This chain joins TRBV7-2 and TRBJ2-2, with 7 bases that match TRBD2. Trimming cost V 2 bases and J 5 bases; bases outside gene matches: 5. There are 15 residues in the CDR3. Germline assignment: CDR1 SGHTA and CDR2 FQGNSA. CDR3 DNA sequence: TGTGCCAGCAGCTTAACGCAGGGAGGGACCGGGGAGCTGTTTTTT. It codes for CASSLTQGGTGELFF.

The gene calls are TRBV6-5 and TRBJ1-2; maybe TRBD1 (6 bases). The germline CDR1 and CDR2 sequences are MNHEY and SVGAGI. V lost 7 bases and J lost 0, with 15 bases in between. This CDR3 comprises 15 residues. DNA for the CDR3: TGTGCCAGCAAGGGGGGGGGCCTTACTAACTATGGCTACACCTTC. It codes for CASKGGGLTNYGYTF.

The chain recombines TRBV10-3 with TRBJ2-7; TRBD2 matches 10 bases. The V gene's germline CDR1 is ENHRY and CDR2 SYGVKD. V lost 2 bases to trimming and J lost 7 bases; unmatched junction nucleotides: 11. The CDR3 totals 16 residues. The CDR3 region has the DNA TGTGCCATCAGTGAGAGTACTAGCGGGATCCACCGGGAGCAGTACTTC. Encoded protein: CAISESTSGIHREQYF.

Remarks on this clone: A read error may account for a junction end that differs from germline. The J gene is TRBJ1-5, the V gene TRBV7-7; 7 nucleotides match TRBD1. CDR1 is SSHAT and CDR2 is FNYEAQ in the germline V gene (reference sequence). The CDR3 runs to 13 residues. This chain's CDR3 is CASSLDRDQPQHF. CDR3 nucleotides: TGTGCTAGCAGCTTAGACAGGGATCAGCCCCAGCATTTT.

The genes are TRBV5-1 and TRBJ2-6; D unclear. Germline CDR1 SGHRS, CDR2 YFSETQ. The V end was cut by 6 bases, the J end by 0 bases, with 10 bases between. The CDR3 runs to 15 residues. For the CDR3, the DNA is TGCGCCAGCACCCTCGACTTCTCTGGGGCCAACGTCCTGACTTTC. Translated: CASTLDFSGANVLTF. Supplemented by reference TRBV5-1 and TRBJ2-6, the full variable domain reads KAGVTQTPRYLIKTRGQQVTLSCSPISGHRSVSWYQQTPGQGLQFLFEYFSETQRNKGNFPGRFSGRQFSNSRSEMNVSTLELGDSALYLCASTLDFSGANVLTFGAGSRLTVL.

The CDR3 DNA sequence: TGTGCCAGCAGTGAACCGGGGGGCGGAGAGACCCAGTACTTC. Translated: CASSEPGGGETQYF. The chain couples TRBV25-1 to TRBJ2-5; weak D call: TRBD2 (7 bases). The CDR3 sequence is 14 residues long. Trimming removed 2 bases from V and 4 bases from J, with 11 bases in between. Germline V gene lookup returns CDR1 MGHDK and CDR2 SYGVNS.

The genes are TRBV9 and TRBJ2-1, with 12 bases identical to TRBD2. Germline assignment: CDR1 SGDLS and CDR2 YYNGEE. The CDR3 has 18 residues. V shed 2 bases and J 4 bases; nucleotides not matched to a gene: 10. Here the CDR3 reads CASSVRGVTSGSYNEQFF. The CDR3 nucleotides read TGTGCCAGCAGCGTCCGTGGGGTGACTAGCGGGAGTTACAATGAGCAGTTCTTC.

The sample holds a few counts of this clone. V is TRBV19 and J is TRBJ1-5; D unclear. V shed 1 base and J shed 2 bases, with 12 bases lying between them. CDR3 length: 16 amino acids. Germline-derived CDR1 and CDR2 are LNHDA and SQIVND (reference sequence). CDR3 sequence reads: CASSIGRSRGNQPQHF. CDR3 nucleotide sequence: TGTGCCAGTAGTATAGGGCGGTCGAGGGGCAATCAGCCCCAGCATTTT.

In its sample, this clone was seen a few times. The V call is TRBV3-1 (or the pseudogene TRBV3-2), the J call TRBJ2-7; weak D call: TRBD1 (6 bases). The CDR3 is 15 amino acids. Germline values: CDR1 LGHDT, CDR2 YNNKEL (reference sequence). Trimming took off 5 bases at V and 8 bases at J, with 22 bases between the two ends. CDR3 bases: TGTGCCAGCAGCAAGGCCGGGACAAAAACTACGAAGCAGTACTTC. Protein product: CASSKAGTKTTKQYF.

The chain has TRBV9 and TRBJ2-5, with TRBD2 matching 10 bases. Per the germline V gene, CDR1 is SGDLS and CDR2 is YYNGEE. The CDR3 totals 18 residues. V gave up 0 bases and J gave up 2 bases; unmatched junction bases: 10. The CDR3: CASSVDGMEAGGQETQYF. In nucleotides, the CDR3 is TGTGCCAGCAGCGTAGACGGGATGGAAGCGGGGGGGCAAGAGACCCAGTACTTC.

The chain joins TRBV6-6 to TRBJ1-5; unclear D gene. V dropped 5 bases and J dropped 0 bases, with 11 bases sitting between them. Germline V gives CDR1 MNHNY, CDR2 SVGAGI (reference sequence). This CDR3 is built from 15 residues. The CDR3 is CASSTYPFSNQPQHF. The CDR3 DNA reads TGTGCCAGCAGTACCTACCCGTTTAGCAATCAGCCCCAGCATTTT.

CDR3 sequence: CASSSVAGQSTGELFF. CDR3 nucleotides: TGTGCCAGCAGCTCCGTAGCGGGACAGAGCACCGGGGAGCTGTTTTTT. The rearrangement links TRBV7-6 to TRBJ2-2; perhaps TRBD2 as D (8 bases). Germline V gene sequence: CDR1 SGHVS, CDR2 FNYEAQ. This CDR3 has 16 amino acids. V lost 4 bases and J 4 bases, leaving 16 bases between the germline ends.

V and J are TRBV6-5 and TRBJ1-1; TRBD1 matches 11 bases. Germline CDR1 reads MNHEY; CDR2 reads SVGAGI. The CDR3 sequence is 14 residues long. Trimming at V came to 6 bases and at J to 4 bases, leaving 4 bases not matched to a gene. The CDR3 region is CASRPDRGPTEAFF. CDR3 sequence (DNA): TGTGCCAGCAGACCGGACAGGGGGCCCACTGAAGCTTTCTTT.

The chain joins TRBV19 to TRBJ2-7; 9 positions agree with TRBD1. Germline V CDR1 and CDR2: LNHDA, SQIVND (reference sequence). With V trimmed by 3 bases and J by 4 bases, 4 bases remained unmatched. CDR3 length: 14 amino acids. The CDR3 here is CASSIRGQGYEQYF. DNA for the CDR3: TGTGCCAGTAGTATCAGGGGACAGGGTTACGAGCAGTACTTC.

This chain uses TRBV6-2 or TRBV6-3 with TRBJ1-1; D not certain. Per the germline V gene, CDR1 is MNHEY and CDR2 is SVGEGT. This CDR3 is built from 16 residues. Trimming took off 6 bases at V and 5 bases at J, with 22 bases between the two ends. CDR3 residues: CASSRSPGIGLTEAFF. The CDR3 bases are TGTGCCAGCAGCCGGTCCCCGGGGATCGGGTTGACTGAAGCTTTCTTT.